The 24 T cell receptor beta chains listed next were all sequenced from one sample in a study of a mutant IDH1 vaccine in newly diagnosed glioma. The protocol was immunoSEQ multiplex PCR, while the TCRdb copy is restricted to in-frame clones and leaves out a portion. There are about 58,000 clones in the sample; roughly four fifths occur only once, and around 7.4% lies in the top ten. The antigens these receptors bind are not known. The time point was: week 5, during vaccination. In the vaccine, a single dose held 300 ug of the mutant IDH1 20-mer peptide, along with topical imiquimod. This specimen consisted of PBMCs, obtained from a glioma patient whose treatment included an IDH1 peptide vaccine. The receptors were sampled from a woman between 45 and 65 years old with glioma.

The chain combines TRBV7-2 with TRBJ2-3, with 10 bases fitting TRBD1. Per germline, CDR1 SGHTA and CDR2 FQGNSA. After removal of 2 bases from V and 8 bases from J, the junction contained 13 bases not matched to a gene. The CDR3 consists of 17 residues. The CDR3 region is CASSLRSRDRGPGTQYF. For the CDR3, the DNA is TGTGCCAGCAGCTTACGGTCTCGGGACAGGGGACCAGGTACGCAGTATTTT.

The chain links TRBV27 to TRBJ1-1; D not certain. V lost 3 bases and J 1 base, leaving 12 bases between the germline ends. The germline gives CDR1 MNHEY, CDR2 SMNVEV (reference sequence). The CDR3 contains 15 residues. The CDR3 DNA follows: TGTGCCAGCAGTTTGACGGGCATCTGGAACACTGAAGCTTTCTTT. This encodes CASSLTGIWNTEAFF.

The CDR3 sequence is CASSVGTGDSGYTF. The CDR3 nucleotides are TGTGCCAGCAGCGTAGGAACAGGGGATTCTGGCTACACCTTC. This chain uses TRBV9 with TRBJ1-2; 7 positions match TRBD1. The CDR3 totals 14 residues. Germline loops: CDR1 SGDLS, CDR2 YYNGEE. V gave up 0 bases and J gave up 7 bases; unmatched junction bases: 6.

This chain connects TRBV29-1 to TRBJ2-7, with 7 bases identical to TRBD1. V lost 1 base, J lost 5 bases, and 14 bases stayed unmatched. The CDR3 is made up of 16 amino acids. Germline V gives CDR1 SQVTM, CDR2 ANQGSEA. The CDR3 DNA reads as TGCAGCGTTGAAGTGCAATTCGTCACAGGGGCCCACGAGCAGTACTTC. Protein sequence: CSVEVQFVTGAHEQYF.

This chain links TRBV5-1 with TRBJ1-1; no firm D call. V shed 3 bases and J shed 5 bases, with 14 bases lying between them. There are 14 residues in the CDR3. Germline V gene data show CDR1 as SGHRS and CDR2 as YFSETQ. The CDR3 DNA follows: TGCGCCAGCAGCTCCGACCCCTTGGGGACTGAAGCTTTCTTT. Encoded protein: CASSSDPLGTEAFF. The complete variable domain, with remaining parts taken from reference TRBV5-1 and TRBJ1-1, reads KAGVTQTPRYLIKTRGQQVTLSCSPISGHRSVSWYQQTPGQGLQFLFEYFSETQRNKGNFPGRFSGRQFSNSRSEMNVSTLELGDSALYLCASSSDPLGTEAFFGQGTRLTVV.

The chain has TRBV13 and TRBJ2-5, with D tentatively TRBD2 (5 bases). Germline-derived CDR1 and CDR2 are PRHDT and FYEKMQ (reference sequence). V was shortened by 2 bases and J by 2 bases, with 9 bases between the two germline ends. This CDR3 comprises 14 residues. The CDR3 here is CASSLRGPQETQYF. The CDR3 DNA is TGTGCCAGCAGCTTACGGGGTCCTCAAGAGACCCAGTACTTC.

This rearrangement joins TRBV5-1 to TRBJ2-2; TRBD1 agrees at 9 bases. Germline V gene data show CDR1 as SGHRS and CDR2 as YFSETQ. There are 16 residues in the CDR3. Losses at the gene ends were 2 bases for V and 6 bases for J; bases not matched to a gene: 8. The CDR3 loop is CASSFGQGLWAGELFF. The CDR3, as DNA: TGCGCCAGCAGCTTTGGACAGGGGTTGTGGGCCGGGGAGCTGTTTTTT.

The gene calls are TRBV27 and TRBJ2-7, with 7 bases fitting TRBD2. The CDR3 runs to 16 residues. V shed 6 bases and J 5 bases; nucleotides not matched to a gene: 16. Per the germline V gene, CDR1 is MNHEY and CDR2 is SMNVEV (reference sequence). CDR3 sequence reads: CASSPSLGGVTDEQYF. The CDR3 bases are TGTGCCAGCAGCCCTTCGTTGGGGGGGGTAACCGACGAGCAGTACTTC.

DNA for the CDR3: TGTGCCAGCAGCTTCCAACCGGATGGGGGACTGGCCCAGCATTTT. Its translation: CASSFQPDGGLAQHF. This chain joins TRBV7-2 and TRBJ1-5, with D possibly matching TRBD1 (5 bases). Trimming removed 3 bases at V and 11 bases at J, with 20 bases between. Germline-derived CDR1 and CDR2 are SGHTA and FQGNSA. The CDR3 is 15 amino acids.

This clone was seen only a few times. The J gene is TRBJ2-1, the V gene TRBV25-1; 7 nucleotides line up with TRBD1. The junction had 9 bases not matched to a gene; V was cut back by 2 bases and J by 8 bases. CDR3 length equals 15 residues. In germline, CDR1 is MGHDK, CDR2 SYGVNS. The CDR3 nucleotides are TGTGCCAGCAGTGAACCTACGACAGGGAACTATGAGCAGTTCTTC. It specifies CASSEPTTGNYEQFF.

The chain links TRBV4-3 to TRBJ1-4, with D uncertain. The ends were cut back, 0 bases at V and 8 bases at J, with 7 bases in the middle. CDR3 length: 13 residues. The germline V gene encodes CDR1 LGHNA and CDR2 YSLEER. CDR3 sequence (DNA): TGCGCCAGCAGCCAAGAAAGGGTGGAAAAACTGTTTTTT. As protein: CASSQERVEKLFF.

V is TRBV19 and J is TRBJ1-6; D gene unclear. CDR1 and CDR2 from the germline V gene are LNHDA and SQIVND (reference sequence). V lost 8 bases, J lost 0 bases, and 14 bases lay in between. CDR3 size: 16 residues. CDR3 bases: TGTGCCAGTCGAGGCGGACTTAGCTCCTATAATTCACCCCTCCACTTT. Translating it yields CASRGGLSSYNSPLHF.

This chain joins TRBV5-6 and TRBJ2-3, with 12 bases that match TRBD2. V shed 4 bases, J shed 5 bases, and the junction held 11 bases outside the gene matches. Germline V gene sequence: CDR1 SGHDT, CDR2 YYEEEE. The CDR3 loop spans 17 amino acids. The CDR3 loop reads CASSPLAGGPSGDTQYF. CDR3 nucleotide sequence: TGTGCCAGCAGCCCTCTAGCGGGGGGGCCCTCTGGAGATACGCAGTATTTT. Looking up the rest from reference TRBV5-6 and TRBJ2-3 gives the full variable domain: DAGVTQSPTHLIKTRGQQVTLRCSPKSGHDTVSWYQQALGQGPQFIFQYYEEEERQRGNFPDRFSGHQFPNYSSELNVNALLLGDSALYLCASSPLAGGPSGDTQYFGPGTRLTVL.

The chain couples TRBV10-3 to TRBJ2-1; possible D gene TRBD1, 6 bases. Trimming stripped 0 bases from V and 1 base from J, with 7 bases between. This CDR3 comprises 15 residues. The germline gives CDR1 ENHRY, CDR2 SYGVKD. The DNA for the CDR3 is TGTGCCATCAGTGAGTCCCAGGGGTCCTACAATGAGCAGTTCTTC. Residues: CAISESQGSYNEQFF.

The chain has TRBV19 and TRBJ1-1; 11 bases line up with TRBD1. The CDR3 has 15 amino acids. After removal of 5 bases from V and 5 bases from J, the junction contained 7 bases not matched to a gene. The V gene's germline CDR1 is LNHDA and CDR2 SQIVND (reference sequence). The CDR3 nucleotides read TGTGCCAGTAGTCTCGGGACAGGGGGTAATACTGAAGCTTTCTTT. It translates to CASSLGTGGNTEAFF.

V and J are TRBV9 and TRBJ2-2, with 7 bases fitting TRBD2. The CDR3 is 13 residues long. V lost 9 bases and J lost 9; bases outside the gene matches: 11. Per germline, CDR1 SGDLS and CDR2 YYNGEE. The CDR3 bases are TGTGCCACCGGGGAGGGCCTCGGGAGGGAGCTGTTTTTT. Translation gives CATGEGLGRELFF.

This clone came up a few times. The rearrangement links TRBV2 to TRBJ1-2, with 8 bases that match TRBD1. The trim removed 7 bases at V and 4 bases at J, leaving 5 bases unmatched. The germline V gene encodes CDR1 SNHLY and CDR2 FYNNEI. The CDR3 runs to 13 residues. CDR3: CASTWDRIYGYTF. The DNA of the CDR3 is TGTGCCAGCACCTGGGACAGGATCTATGGCTACACCTTC.

The chain couples TRBV19 to TRBJ1-3; D not resolved. Trimming took 6 bases from V and 4 from J, leaving 10 bases between them. Germline CDR1 reads LNHDA; CDR2 reads SQIVND (reference sequence). This CDR3 has 13 amino acids. The CDR3 loop reads CASSEFRGNTIYF. The CDR3 DNA follows: TGTGCCAGTAGCGAATTCAGGGGAAACACCATATATTTT.

The gene calls are TRBV27 and TRBJ1-2; 8 bases align to TRBD1. Germline loops: CDR1 MNHEY, CDR2 SMNVEV (reference sequence). With 2 bases clipped from V and 5 bases from J, the junction kept 7 bases outside the gene matches. This CDR3 contains 15 residues. CDR3 sequence: CASSLKQGADYGYTF. The CDR3 DNA is TGTGCCAGCAGTTTAAAGCAGGGGGCAGATTATGGCTACACCTTC.

This clone was detected only once. The chain employs TRBV4-1 and TRBJ2-2; TRBD2 might be the D (5 bases). The CDR3 runs to 16 residues. The V end was cut by 0 bases, the J end by 2 bases, with 10 bases between. CDR1 and CDR2 (germline): MGHRA, YSYEKL. The CDR3: CASSQDTGLNTGELFF. DNA for the CDR3: TGCGCCAGCAGCCAAGATACCGGACTCAACACCGGGGAGCTGTTTTTT.

This clone was found a few times. The chain carries TRBV19 and TRBJ2-6; the D call may be TRBD1 or TRBD2 (5 bases each). V was cut by 6 bases and J by 0 bases, with 15 bases left in between. From germline, CDR1 is LNHDA and CDR2 SQIVND (reference sequence). CDR3 length: 17 residues. CDR3 sequence (DNA): TGTGCCAGTAGCAGACAGAAGGGAGACTCTGGGGCCAACGTCCTGACTTTC. This sequence encodes CASSRQKGDSGANVLTF.

J is TRBJ1-5 and V is TRBV2, with D unclear. Looked up from germline, CDR1 is SNHLY and CDR2 is FYNNEI. This CDR3 has 15 residues. Trimming shortened V by 6 bases and J by 8 bases, and 20 bases separated the two germline ends. CDR3 nucleotides: TGTGCCAGCAGCTTAGGCGGCAGGAAAGCAAAGCCCCAGCATTTT. This sequence encodes CASSLGGRKAKPQHF. The variable domain in full, with the rest retrieved from reference TRBV2 and TRBJ1-5, is EPEVTQTPSHQVTQMGQEVILRCVPISNHLYFYWYRQILGQKVEFLVSFYNNEISEKSEIFDDQFSVERPDGSNFTLKIRSTKLEDSAMYFCASSLGGRKAKPQHFGDGTRLSIL.

This chain uses TRBV19 with TRBJ1-1; 11 bases agree with TRBD1. This CDR3 has 14 amino acids. Germline trimming cut 8 bases from V and 5 bases from J; bases unmatched to any gene: 7. Germline loops: CDR1 LNHDA, CDR2 SQIVND (reference sequence). The CDR3 here is CASRTGGLGTEAFF. CDR3 bases: TGTGCCAGTCGGACAGGGGGCCTGGGGACTGAAGCTTTCTTT.

The CDR3 sequence: CASSLGRGSYEQYF. In DNA form, the CDR3 reads TGTGCCAGCAGCCTTGGGCGGGGCTCCTACGAGCAGTACTTC. The rearrangement uses TRBV4-2 and TRBJ2-7; the D gene is possibly TRBD2 (6 bases). CDR3 length: 14 amino acids. Trimming took 4 bases from V and 0 from J, leaving 10 bases between them. CDR1 and CDR2 from the germline V gene are LGHNA and YNFKEQ.